Reported below is one TCR beta chain. Its matching antigen is unknown. CDR3 length: 13 residues. Germline CDR1 SQVTM, CDR2 ANQGSEA. Trimming removed 7 bases from V and 4 bases from J, with 13 bases in between. TCRdb's table, derived via immunoSEQ multiplex PCR, lists solely in-frame clones and lacks some. Altogether 150,000 to 250,000 clones are present, approximately 93% being singletons, with the ten largest covering approximately 1%. The data belong to a study of T cell responses to AZD1222 COVID-19 vaccine. Broader study findings: Sampling that yielded the repertoires occurred only after the peak T cell response. The study identified only 6 or 7 AZD1222 recipients as seropositive at baseline. Across spike, vaccine-associated CD4 TCRs were found, dominant at 160-218 and 743-854.

This clonotype originated in an adult who received the AZD1222 COVID-19 vaccine. V usage is TRBV29-1 and J usage is TRBJ1-4, with D uncertain. The sample here was peripheral blood, taken 28 days after the second AZD1222 dose. This chain's CDR3 is CSARPRINEKLFF. CDR3 nucleotide sequence: TGCAGCGCAAGGCCTCGTATTAATGAAAAACTGTTTTTT.